This T cell receptor (beta chain) was profiled in a study of T cells in localized non-small cell lung cancer. Clones were sequenced by immunoSEQ multiplex PCR, and TCRdb holds only the in-frame ones, with some missing. Among over 30,000 clones listed, 85% to 90% were seen once. This clone is a singleton in its sample. The antigen remains unidentified. Study-level findings and limits: Overall survival was longer when the density of T cells in the blood was higher. Sequencing was restricted to one tumor region; therefore, heterogeneity remains possible. Uninvolved adjacent lung had the highest recorded T cell clonality, with tumor below it. Among the top 100 tumor clones, a median about 59 appeared in adjacent lung.

There are 15 residues in the CDR3. Trimming pared 5 bases from V and 0 bases from J, leaving 14 bases between. Germline V gene lookup returns CDR1 SEHNR and CDR2 FQNEAQ (reference sequence). This chain joins TRBV7-9 and TRBJ2-7; D perhaps matches TRBD1 (6 bases). The specimen was peripheral blood, collected before any cancer treatment. The clonotype originates from a male donor older than 55 with stage III lung adenocarcinoma. The CDR3 bases are TGTGCCAGCAGCGGCGGACAGATTCACTCCTACGAGCAGTACTTC. This sequence encodes CASSGGQIHSYEQYF. Full variable domain (missing parts from reference TRBV7-9 and TRBJ2-7): DTGVSQNPRHKITKRGQNVTFRCDPISEHNRLYWYRQTLGQGPEFLTYFQNEAQLEKSRLLSDRFSAERPKGSFSTLEIQRTEQGDSAMYLCASSGGQIHSYEQYFGPGTRLTVT.